These 14 T cell receptor beta chains share one sample of origin, sequenced in a study of blood T cell repertoires in COVID-19. Sequenced by immunoSEQ multiplex PCR; TCRdb stores in-frame clones only, minus some. Found here are 140,000 to 150,000 clones, more than 75% of them singletons; the top ten hold approximately 6%. What was sequenced was PBMCs or T cells enriched from blood (not recorded which). These receptors originate from a woman aged 50 to 60 who had recovered from COVID-19.

V gene TRBV28 combines with J gene TRBJ2-5; 7 nucleotides line up with TRBD1. Germline loops: CDR1 MDHEN, CDR2 SYDVKM. The junction had 8 bases not matched to a gene; V was cut back by 10 bases and J by 0 bases. The CDR3 has 14 amino acids. CDR3 DNA: TGTGCCACGCACTCCCAGGGGGACCAAGAGACCCAGTACTTC. This codes for CATHSQGDQETQYF.

The chain is built from TRBV9 and TRBJ1-5; 7 nucleotides agree with TRBD1. V lost 4 bases, J lost 7 bases, and 5 bases stayed unmatched. In germline, CDR1 is SGDLS, CDR2 YYNGEE. This CDR3 comprises 13 residues. The CDR3 DNA sequence: TGTGCCAGCAGCCCGCAGGGGGGACAGCCCCAGCATTTT. This codes for CASSPQGGQPQHF. Full variable domain (rest looked up from reference TRBV9 and TRBJ1-5): DSGVTQTPKHLITATGQRVTLRCSPRSGDLSVYWYQQSLDQGLQFLIQYYNGEERAKGNILERFSAQQFPDLHSELNLSSLELGDSALYFCASSPQGGQPQHFGDGTRLSIL.

The rearrangement uses TRBV6-5 and TRBJ1-1, with D possibly matching TRBD1 (6 bases). This CDR3 comprises 14 residues. The germline V gene has CDR1 MNHEY and CDR2 SVGAGI. V dropped 6 bases and J dropped 3 bases, with 14 bases sitting between them. This CDR3 reads CASRKPTGHTEAFF. DNA of the CDR3: TGTGCCAGCAGGAAACCGACAGGACACACTGAAGCTTTCTTT.

The chain has TRBV6-1 and TRBJ1-1; TRBD1 is a possible D gene (5 bases). V shed 1 base and J shed 5 bases, with 11 bases lying between them. The CDR3 extends over 14 amino acids. The V gene's germline CDR1 is MNHNS and CDR2 SASEGT. Written as DNA, the CDR3 is TGTGCCAGCAGTGAAGTACAGGTTAGGACTGAAGCTTTCTTT. It codes for CASSEVQVRTEAFF.

The chain joins TRBV9 to TRBJ1-4; perhaps TRBD1 as D (5 bases). Germline lookup yields CDR1 SGDLS and CDR2 YYNGEE. V dropped 0 bases and J dropped 4 bases, with 13 bases sitting between them. The CDR3 spans 16 residues. CDR3 bases: TGTGCCAGCAGCGTAGATAAAAGGGGCCATAATGAAAAACTGTTTTTT. It is translated as CASSVDKRGHNEKLFF.

This chain connects TRBV6-5 to TRBJ2-7; the D gene is possibly TRBD2 (6 bases). CDR3 length equals 12 residues. The V end lost 8 bases, the J end lost 2 bases, and 10 bases lay between the germline ends. Germline loops: CDR1 MNHEY, CDR2 SVGAGI. The CDR3 region is CASLEGTYEQYF. Here the CDR3 DNA reads TGTGCCAGCTTGGAGGGGACCTACGAGCAGTACTTC.

The chain joins TRBV27 to TRBJ2-1; TRBD2 matches 7 bases. This CDR3 is built from 17 residues. CDR1 is MNHEY, CDR2 SMNVEV, per germline (reference sequence). With V trimmed by 5 bases and J by 6 bases, 16 bases remained unmatched. DNA of the CDR3: TGTGCCAGCAGTCAGTGGGGACTACAAGCCCCTGGCAATGAGCAGTTCTTC. It codes for CASSQWGLQAPGNEQFF.

The CDR3: CAIGDRGQTDTQYF. The DNA of the CDR3 is TGTGCCATCGGGGACAGGGGGCAGACAGATACGCAGTATTTT. The chain is built from TRBV10-3 and TRBJ2-3; 12 bases are a match to TRBD1. CDR3 size: 14 residues. Germline V lookup: CDR1 ENHRY, CDR2 SYGVKD. V trimming: 8 bases; J trimming: 3 bases; junction bases outside the gene matches: 3.

The CDR3, as DNA: TGTGCCAGCAGTTACTGGACAGGGCGCAATCAGCCCCAGCATTTT. Protein product: CASSYWTGRNQPQHF. The chain carries TRBV6-2 or TRBV6-3 and TRBJ1-5, with 8 bases aligning to TRBD1. This CDR3 spans 15 amino acids. In germline, CDR1 is MNHEY, CDR2 SVGEGT. V was clipped by 1 base and J by 2 bases; unmatched bases: 1.

V is TRBV6-5 and J is TRBJ1-1; D not certain. CDR3 size: 14 residues. V gave up 5 bases and J gave up 1 base, with 11 bases separating them. The germline CDR1 and CDR2 sequences are MNHEY and SVGAGI. CDR3 in DNA: TGTGCCAGCAGTACGGGGAGCTGGAACACTGAAGCTTTCTTT. This encodes CASSTGSWNTEAFF.

V and J are TRBV19 and TRBJ1-3, with 8 bases that match TRBD1. The CDR3 is 17 amino acids. Germline V gives CDR1 LNHDA, CDR2 SQIVND (reference sequence). V lost 4 bases and J lost 4; bases outside the gene matches: 12. This CDR3 reads CASSNPRDRLYGNTIYF. The CDR3 bases are TGTGCCAGTAGTAACCCCCGGGACAGGTTGTACGGAAACACCATATATTTT.

This clone was seen more than once but under ten times. The chain joins TRBV5-1 to TRBJ1-4, with unresolved D. The CDR3 is 13 amino acids. In germline, CDR1 is SGHRS, CDR2 YFSETQ. V gave up 1 base and J gave up 8 bases, with 9 bases separating them. The CDR3 loop is CASSLTQEEKLFF. The CDR3 nucleotides read TGCGCCAGCAGCTTGACCCAGGAAGAAAAACTGTTTTTT. Supplemented by reference TRBV5-1 and TRBJ1-4, the full variable domain reads KAGVTQTPRYLIKTRGQQVTLSCSPISGHRSVSWYQQTPGQGLQFLFEYFSETQRNKGNFPGRFSGRQFSNSRSEMNVSTLELGDSALYLCASSLTQEEKLFFGSGTQLSVL.

The chain joins TRBV19 to TRBJ2-5; possibly TRBD2 for D (5 bases). The CDR3 consists of 13 residues. Deletions cut 10 bases from V and 5 bases from J, with 17 bases between. From germline, CDR1 is LNHDA and CDR2 SQIVND (reference sequence). The DNA of the CDR3 is TGTGCCACTCGGAGGCCCCTCGAGGAGACCCAGTACTTC. Amino acid sequence: CATRRPLEETQYF.

The chain is built from TRBV21-1 and TRBJ2-3; whether TRBD1, the table's D call, matches the DNA was not checked. TRBV21-1 is listed as a pseudogene. The CDR3 is made up of 14 amino acids. The CDR3 protein is CASSNPLWADTQYF. The CDR3 DNA is TGTGCCAGCAGCAACCCCCTGTGGGCGGATACGCAGTATTTT.